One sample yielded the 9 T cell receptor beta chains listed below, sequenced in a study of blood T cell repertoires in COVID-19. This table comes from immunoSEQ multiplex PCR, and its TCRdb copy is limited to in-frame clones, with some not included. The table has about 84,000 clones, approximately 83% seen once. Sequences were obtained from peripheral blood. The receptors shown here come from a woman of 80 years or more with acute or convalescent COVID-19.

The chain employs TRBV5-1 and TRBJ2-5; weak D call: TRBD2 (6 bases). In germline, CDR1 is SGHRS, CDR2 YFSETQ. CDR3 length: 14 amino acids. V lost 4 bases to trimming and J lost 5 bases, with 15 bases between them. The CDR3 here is CASSLRGAGETQYF. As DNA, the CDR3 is TGCGCCAGCAGCCTTAGAGGGGCGGGGGAGACCCAGTACTTC. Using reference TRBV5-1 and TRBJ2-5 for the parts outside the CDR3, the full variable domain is KAGVTQTPRYLIKTRGQQVTLSCSPISGHRSVSWYQQTPGQGLQFLFEYFSETQRNKGNFPGRFSGRQFSNSRSEMNVSTLELGDSALYLCASSLRGAGETQYFGPGTRLLVL.

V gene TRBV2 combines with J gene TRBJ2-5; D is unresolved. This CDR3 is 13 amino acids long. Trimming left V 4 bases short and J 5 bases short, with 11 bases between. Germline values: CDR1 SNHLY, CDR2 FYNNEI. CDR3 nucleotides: TGTGCCAGCAGTGTAGAGAACCGGGAGACCCAGTACTTC. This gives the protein CASSVENRETQYF.

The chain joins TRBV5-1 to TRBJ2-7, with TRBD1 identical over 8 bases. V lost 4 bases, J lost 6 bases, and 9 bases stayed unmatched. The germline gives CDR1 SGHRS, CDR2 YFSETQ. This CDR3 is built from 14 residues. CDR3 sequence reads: CASSDQGASAEQYF. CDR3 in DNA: TGCGCCAGCAGCGACCAGGGGGCTTCCGCCGAGCAGTACTTC.

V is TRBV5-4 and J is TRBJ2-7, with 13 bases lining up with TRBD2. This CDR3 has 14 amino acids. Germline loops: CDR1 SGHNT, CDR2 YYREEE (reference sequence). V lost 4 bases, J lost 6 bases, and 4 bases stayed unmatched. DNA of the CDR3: TGTGCCAGCAGCCTCGGACTAGCGGGAGTCGAGCAGTACTTC. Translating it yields CASSLGLAGVEQYF.

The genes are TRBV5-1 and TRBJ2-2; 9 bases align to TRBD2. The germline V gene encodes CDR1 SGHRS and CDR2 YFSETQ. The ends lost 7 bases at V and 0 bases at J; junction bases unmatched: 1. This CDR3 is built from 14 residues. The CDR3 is CASAGGSNTGELFF. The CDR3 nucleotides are TGCGCCAGCGCGGGAGGGTCGAACACCGGGGAGCTGTTTTTT.

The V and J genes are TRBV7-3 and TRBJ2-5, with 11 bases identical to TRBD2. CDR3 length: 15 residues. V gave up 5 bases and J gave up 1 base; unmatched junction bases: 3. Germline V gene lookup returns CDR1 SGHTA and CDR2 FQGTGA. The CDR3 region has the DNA TGTGCCAGCAGCGCAGGGACTAGCGGCCAAGAGACCCAGTACTTC. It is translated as CASSAGTSGQETQYF. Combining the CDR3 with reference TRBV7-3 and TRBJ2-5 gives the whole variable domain GAGVSQTPSNKVTEKGKYVELRCDPISGHTALYWYRQSLGQGPEFLIYFQGTGAADDSGLPNDRFFAVRPEGSVSTLKIQRTERGDSAVYLCASSAGTSGQETQYFGPGTRLLVL.

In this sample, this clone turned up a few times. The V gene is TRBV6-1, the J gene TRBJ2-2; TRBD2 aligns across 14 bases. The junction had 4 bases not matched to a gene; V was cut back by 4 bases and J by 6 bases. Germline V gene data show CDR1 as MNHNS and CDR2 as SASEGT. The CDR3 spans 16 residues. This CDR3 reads CASSVRLAGGSGELFF. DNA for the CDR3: TGTGCCAGCAGTGTACGACTAGCGGGGGGGTCCGGGGAGCTGTTTTTT.

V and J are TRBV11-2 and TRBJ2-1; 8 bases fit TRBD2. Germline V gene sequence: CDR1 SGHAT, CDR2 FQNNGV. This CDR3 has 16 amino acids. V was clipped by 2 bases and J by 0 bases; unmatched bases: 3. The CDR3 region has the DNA TGTGCCAGCAGCTTACGAAGCGGGAGCTCCTACAATGAGCAGTTCTTC. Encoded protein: CASSLRSGSSYNEQFF. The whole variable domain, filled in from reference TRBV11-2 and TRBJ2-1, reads EAGVAQSPRYKIIEKRQSVAFWCNPISGHATLYWYQQILGQGPKLLIQFQNNGVVDDSQLPKDRFSAERLKGVDSTLKIQPAKLEDSAVYLCASSLRSGSSYNEQFFGPGTRLTVL.

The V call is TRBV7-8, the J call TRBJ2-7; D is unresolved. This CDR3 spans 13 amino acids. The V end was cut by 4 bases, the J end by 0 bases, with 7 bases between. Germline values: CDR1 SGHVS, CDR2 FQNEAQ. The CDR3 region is CASSSGHSYEQYF. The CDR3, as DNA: TGTGCCAGCAGCTCCGGTCACTCCTACGAGCAGTACTTC.